The present T cell receptor (beta chain) was sequenced within a study of blood T cell repertoires in COVID-19. As for the study in general: Whether acute or convalescent, the COVID-19 samples came from the United States, Italy and Spain. PBMCs, B-cell-depleted T cells, or T cells were the source of the cDNA or gDNA that made up the material.

Individuals aged about 18 to 95 years were recruited from approximately 24 US areas. Germline V gene lookup returns CDR1 SGHDT and CDR2 YYEEEE. V was clipped by 4 bases and J by 1 base; unmatched bases: 2. CDR3 length: 14 residues. The authors' processing: Scientists estimated how many nucleated cells there were by amplifying reference gene primers. Repertoires were generated with immunoSEQ multiplex PCR, while TCRdb's copy carries only in-frame clones and drops some. The V and J calls and clone size are taken from that table; D and trimming were inferred from the DNA. The data contain about 57,000 clones, 70% to 90% of them singletons.

Sequencing was done on a sample of PBMCs or T cells enriched from blood (not recorded which). This clonotype was obtained from a woman in her thirties or forties with acute COVID-19. The V gene is TRBV5-6, the J gene TRBJ1-2; 9 bases line up with TRBD1. The CDR3 DNA reads as TGTGCCAGCAGCAGACAGGGGGATAACTATGGCTACACCTTC. This codes for CASSRQGDNYGYTF.